One and the same sample provided the 19 T cell receptor beta chains below, sequenced in a study of CD8 T cells in Susac syndrome. Roughly 0.45 to 1 ug RNA was reverse transcribed with random hexamers. Each CDR3 protein is one row after TCRdb ran MiXCR on the immunoSEQ multiplex PCR reads. The sample lists about 180,000 distinct CDR3 sequences; 85% to 95% were seen once. Sequenced sample: CD4+ T cells from PBMCs. Every receptor here comes from a human donor with Susac syndrome.

V is TRBV4-1 and J is TRBJ2-1, with a weak D call TRBD1 (5 bases). The ends were cut back, 4 bases at V and 0 bases at J, with 13 bases in the middle. From germline, CDR1 is MGHRA and CDR2 YSYEKL. This CDR3 region has 16 residues. The CDR3 loop is CASSLQGASSYNEQFF. The CDR3 DNA is TGCGCCAGCAGCCTGCAAGGGGCCAGCTCCTACAATGAGCAGTTCTTC.

The J gene is TRBJ2-3, the V gene TRBV20-1; either TRBD1 or TRBD2 may fit D (6 bases each). Trimming removed 3 bases from V and 2 bases from J, with 12 bases in between. Germline loops: CDR1 DFQATT, CDR2 SNEGSKA (reference sequence). This CDR3 region has 14 residues. The DNA for the CDR3 is TGCAGTGCTAGTTTACGGGGGCCCACAGATACGCAGTATTTT. Its translation is CSASLRGPTDTQYF.

This chain's CDR3 is CASSLLGQSSYNEQFF. CDR3 sequence (DNA): TGTGCCAGCAGCTTGTTAGGACAGAGCTCCTACAATGAGCAGTTCTTC. The V and J genes are TRBV7-9 and TRBJ2-1, with a weak D call TRBD1 (6 bases). The ends were cut back, 3 bases at V and 0 bases at J, with 12 bases in the middle. This CDR3 comprises 16 residues. Germline CDR1 is SEHNR and CDR2 is FQNEAQ (reference sequence).

For the CDR3, the DNA is TGTGCCAGCAGCCGTGAAGGGATTTTAGCCAAAAACATTCAGTACTTC. Translated, it gives CASSREGILAKNIQYF. This chain uses TRBV12-3 or TRBV12-4 with TRBJ2-4; D call uncertain. The V gene lost 6 bases and the J gene lost 0 bases, with 15 bases spanning the gap. This CDR3 spans 16 amino acids.

The chain joins TRBV19 to TRBJ2-1; D is perhaps TRBD2 (5 bases). In germline, CDR1 is LNHDA, CDR2 SQIVND (reference sequence). V was pared by 10 bases and J by 3 bases, with 13 bases between. The CDR3 sequence is 13 residues long. CDR3: CAISPRGYNEQFF. The CDR3 nucleotides read TGTGCCATCTCCCCCCGGGGCTACAATGAGCAGTTCTTC.

The chain uses TRBV30 and TRBJ1-2, with 10 bases identical to TRBD1. Trimming cost V 8 bases and J 5 bases; bases outside gene matches: 14. This CDR3 contains 15 residues. Germline V gives CDR1 GTSNPN, CDR2 SVGIG (reference sequence). The CDR3 nucleotides are TGTGCCCGAACCGGGACAGGGGAAAAGTGGTATGGCTACACCTTC. It is translated as CARTGTGEKWYGYTF.

The chain uses TRBV18 and TRBJ1-2, with a weak D call TRBD1 (6 bases). The V and J ends lost 4 bases and 4 bases respectively, with 10 bases between them. This CDR3 has 13 residues. CDR1 KGHSH and CDR2 LQKENI come from the germline V gene. Here the CDR3 reads CASSQGEVYGYTF. CDR3 bases: TGTGCCAGCTCACAGGGGGAAGTCTATGGCTACACCTTC.

The gene calls are TRBV30 and TRBJ1-2; TRBD1 matches at 8 bases. V lost 4 bases and J lost 0; bases outside the gene matches: 4. This CDR3 region has 14 residues. In germline, CDR1 is GTSNPN, CDR2 SVGIG (reference sequence). The CDR3 here is CAWILDRANYGYTF. The CDR3 region has the DNA TGTGCCTGGATCCTGGACAGGGCTAACTATGGCTACACCTTC.

The chain carries TRBV20-1 and TRBJ2-3; tentative D call: TRBD2 (6 bases). Germline assignment: CDR1 DFQATT and CDR2 SNEGSKA (reference sequence). This CDR3 region has 13 residues. Trimming shortened V by 1 base and J by 1 base, and 6 bases separated the two germline ends. Written as DNA, the CDR3 is TGCAGTGCTAGAGGGGGGGGCACAGATACGCAGTATTTT. It codes for CSARGGGTDTQYF.

The V gene is TRBV29-1, the J gene TRBJ2-1; D uncertain. This CDR3 spans 11 amino acids. Germline V lookup: CDR1 SQVTM, CDR2 ANQGSEA. With 4 bases removed from V and 8 bases from J, the gap between germline ends came to 9 bases. The CDR3 here is CSVVGPHEQFF. The CDR3, as DNA: TGCAGCGTTGTAGGGCCCCATGAGCAGTTCTTC.

This chain joins TRBV6-5 and TRBJ2-3, with D possibly TRBD2 on 6 matching bases. The V end lost 4 bases, the J end lost 4 bases, and 12 bases lay between the germline ends. The CDR3 loop spans 14 amino acids. Looked up from germline, CDR1 is MNHEY and CDR2 is SVGAGI. CDR3 amino acids: CASSWGVAADTQYF. CDR3 in DNA: TGTGCCAGCAGTTGGGGGGTAGCAGCAGATACGCAGTATTTT.

J is TRBJ2-2 and V is TRBV24-1; 7 positions match TRBD1. In germline, CDR1 is KGHDR, CDR2 SFDVKD. The length of the CDR3 is 18 residues. J was trimmed by 5 bases and V by 6 bases; bases with no gene match: 17. The CDR3 bases are TGTGCCACCAGTCAATCAACAGGACAGGTTTGGAAGACCGGGGAGCTGTTTTTT. Translating it yields CATSQSTGQVWKTGELFF.

In this sample, this clonotype turned up once. The CDR3 spells CAISEGSKSSYEQYF. DNA for the CDR3: TGTGCCATCAGTGAGGGGTCCAAAAGCTCCTACGAGCAGTACTTC. The chain carries TRBV10-3 and TRBJ2-7; D not resolved. V lost 2 bases to trimming and J lost 0 bases, with 11 bases between them. This CDR3 spans 15 amino acids. From germline, CDR1 is ENHRY and CDR2 SYGVKD.

The chain carries TRBV10-3 and TRBJ1-3; TRBD1 aligns across 7 bases. The CDR3 contains 14 residues. Germline V gene data show CDR1 as ENHRY and CDR2 as SYGVKD. Trimming took 7 bases from V and 2 from J; bases not matched to a gene: 5. The CDR3 is CAITYDRAGNTIYF. The CDR3 nucleotides read TGTGCCATCACTTACGACAGGGCTGGAAACACCATATATTTT.

This clonotype came up once. The genes are TRBV11-2 and TRBJ2-3; D is unclear. The CDR3 has 12 amino acids. The V gene lost 5 bases and the J gene lost 3 bases, with 6 bases spanning the gap. Germline V gene data show CDR1 as SGHAT and CDR2 as FQNNGV. This chain's CDR3 is CASSLKTDTQYF. Here the CDR3 DNA reads TGTGCCAGCAGCCTAAAAACAGATACGCAGTATTTT.

The J gene is TRBJ2-1, the V gene TRBV9; D is ambiguous. CDR3 length: 13 amino acids. The V end lost 3 bases, the J end lost 6 bases, and 10 bases lay between the germline ends. Germline CDR1 and CDR2: SGDLS and YYNGEE. The CDR3 bases are TGTGCCAGCAGCGCGATTACGTCCAATGAGCAGTTCTTC. Protein product: CASSAITSNEQFF.

The chain carries TRBV18 and TRBJ2-7, with TRBD1 matching 7 bases. After removal of 1 base from V and 3 bases from J, the junction contained 9 bases not matched to a gene. Germline values: CDR1 KGHSH, CDR2 LQKENI. The length of the CDR3 is 16 residues. As DNA, the CDR3 is TGTGCCAGCTCACCACGGAGTGGGGCAGGGGGCTACGAGCAGTACTTC. Its translation is CASSPRSGAGGYEQYF.

Only one count was recorded for this clonotype. J is TRBJ2-1 and V is TRBV3-1; D remains ambiguous. This CDR3 has 15 amino acids. V dropped 2 bases and J dropped 2 bases, with 10 bases sitting between them. The germline gives CDR1 LGHDT, CDR2 YNNKEL (reference sequence). The CDR3 sequence: CASSQRADAYNEQFF. In DNA form, the CDR3 reads TGTGCCAGCAGCCAAAGGGCAGACGCCTACAATGAGCAGTTCTTC.

This chain uses TRBV7-8 with TRBJ1-2; unclear D gene. The CDR3 sequence is 13 residues long. The germline V and J ends were trimmed by 0 bases and 5 bases, with 7 bases remaining between them. The germline gives CDR1 SGHVS, CDR2 FQNEAQ. The chain's CDR3 is CASSLALGYGYTF. Written as DNA, the CDR3 is TGTGCCAGCAGCTTAGCGCTGGGTTATGGCTACACCTTC. The variable domain in full, completed from reference TRBV7-8 and TRBJ1-2, reads GAGVSQSPRYKVAKRGQDVALRCDPISGHVSLFWYQQALGQGPEFLTYFQNEAQLDKSGLPSDRFFAERPEGSVSTLKIQRTQQEDSAVYLCASSLALGYGYTFGSGTRLTVV.